This T cell receptor (beta chain) is from a study of cytomegalovirus exposure and HLA in healthy donors. On the study more broadly: According to later analysis, the same platform produced the 130 or so validation and about 630 first-cohort repertoires. The study's findings and limits: Many donors carried some public TCRs, although rarity characterized most TCR sequences. Researchers counted roughly 160 TCR beta chains as cytomegalovirus-associated. Reported performance of the classifier showed diagnosis of cytomegalovirus status with high specificity and sensitivity.

Trimming removed 3 bases from V and 5 bases from J, with 19 bases in between. Germline CDR1 KGHSH, CDR2 LQKENI. The CDR3 spans 16 residues. In regard to this clone: Its antigen remains unknown.

Measured with immunoSEQ multiplex PCR; TCRdb has only the in-frame clones, and not every one. Of under 95,000 clones in the sample, around 94% were seen once. The sequencing input was PBMCs. This TCR was recovered from a woman under 30 in good health and CMV-seropositive. The chain links TRBV18 to TRBJ1-1; D perhaps matches TRBD1 (6 bases). CDR3 sequence reads: CASSPLASGVQTEAFF. The CDR3 nucleotides read TGTGCCAGCTCACCTCTGGCATCAGGGGTCCAAACTGAAGCTTTCTTT.